These T cell receptor beta chains were read from a single sample in a study of TIL therapy for anti-PD-1-resistant metastatic lung cancer. Assay used: immunoSEQ multiplex PCR; TCRdb lists only in-frame clones, some missing. In the table there are tens of thousands of clones, around 87% of which are singletons. This sample comprised blood, obtained at baseline. The receptors were gathered from a person between 25 and 79 years old with non-small cell lung cancer. Each CDR3 is given with its conserved first and last residue. A D gene is named only where the DNA matches it firmly. The listing skips clone size in some rows; elsewhere it reads once, few, many or a size class.

TRBJ1-1 | TRBD1 | TRBV2 | NA | CASSWDRGNTEAFF | TGTGCCAGCAGTTGGGACAGGGGGAACACTGAAGCTTTCTTT
TRBJ1-1 | NA | TRBV12-3/TRBV12-4 | NA | CASSFEGGEAFF | TGTGCCAGCAGTTTTGAGGGAGGTGAAGCTTTCTTT
TRBJ2-3 | NA | TRBV12-3/TRBV12-4 | few | CANGDFNTDTQYF | TGTGCCAACGGGGACTTTAACACAGATACGCAGTATTTT
TRBJ2-3 | NA | TRBV27 | NA | CASRRKGPALRGTDTQYF | TGTGCCAGCAGACGTAAAGGTCCCGCGTTGAGGGGGACAGATACGCAGTATTTT
TRBJ1-1 | NA | TRBV5-1 | NA | CASSLGAQNTEAFF | TGCGCCAGCAGCTTGGGGGCGCAGAACACTGAAGCTTTCTTT
TRBJ2-2 | NA | TRBV5-1 | once | CASRLLTGTTNPGELFF | TGCGCCAGCAGATTATTAACCGGGACCACCAACCCCGGGGAGCTGTTTTTT
TRBJ2-7 | TRBD2 | TRBV6-1 | NA | CASSEGLAVSYEQYF | TGTGCCAGCAGTGAGGGACTAGCGGTCTCCTACGAGCAGTACTTC
TRBJ1-3 | NA | TRBV5-1 | NA | CASSPDRSGNTIYF | TGCGCCAGCAGCCCCGACAGGTCTGGAAACACCATATATTTT
TRBJ1-1 | NA | TRBV6-5 | NA | CASSYSQGNTEAFF | TGTGCCAGCAGTTACTCGCAGGGGAACACTGAAGCTTTCTTT
TRBJ2-5 | NA | TRBV2 | NA | CASILRRDAETQYF | TGTGCCAGCATACTCAGGAGAGACGCAGAGACCCAGTACTTC
TRBJ2-2 | NA | TRBV9 | NA | CASTHGGAANTGELFF | TGTGCCAGCACCCATGGGGGAGCCGCGAACACCGGGGAGCTGTTTTTT
TRBJ2-7 | NA | TRBV6-6 | NA | CASGVAYEQYF | TGTGCCAGTGGGGTGGCCTACGAGCAGTACTTC
TRBJ2-3 | NA | TRBV9 | NA | CASSVDRSLTDTQYF | TGTGCCAGCAGCGTAGACAGGTCCCTCACAGATACGCAGTATTTT
TRBJ2-7 | NA | TRBV11-2 | NA | CASSLGEYPTYEQYF | TGTGCCAGCAGCTTAGGGGAGTATCCTACCTACGAGCAGTACTTC
TRBJ1-6 | NA | TRBV28 | once | CASGRKQGPLHF | TGTGCCAGCGGGAGAAAACAGGGTCCCCTCCACTTT
TRBJ1-6 | NA | TRBV28 | few | CASSLSGGLSYNSPLHF | TGTGCCAGCAGCCTATCGGGGGGACTCTCCTATAATTCACCCCTCCACTTT
TRBJ2-3 | TRBD1 | TRBV6-6 | NA | CASSDEGQGTRTQYF | TGTGCCAGCAGTGACGAGGGACAGGGAACCCGCACGCAGTATTTT
TRBJ2-7 | NA | TRBV3-1/TRBV3-2 | NA | CASSQAGSYEQYF | TGTGCCAGCAGCCAAGCCGGGAGCTACGAGCAGTACTTC
TRBJ1-5 | TRBD1 | TRBV6-2/TRBV6-3 | NA | CASSWNQGGPNQPQHF | TGTGCCAGCAGTTGGAACCAGGGGGGTCCCAATCAGCCCCAGCATTTT
TRBJ2-1 | TRBD2 | TRBV6-6 | NA | CASSYPGLAGGQQFF | TGTGCCAGCAGTTACCCCGGACTAGCGGGAGGCCAGCAGTTCTTC
TRBJ2-7 | NA | TRBV5-1 | NA | CASATWDLRDEQYF | TGCGCCAGCGCGACTTGGGACCTAAGGGACGAGCAGTACTTC
TRBJ2-5 | NA | TRBV6-1 | once | CASSEGRETQYF | TGTGCCAGCAGTGAAGGGAGGGAGACCCAGTACTTC